A single sample gave rise to the 23 T cell receptor beta chains below, sequenced in a study of cytomegalovirus exposure and HLA in healthy donors. The PCR ran on 60 Vbeta and 13 Jbeta primers. The method was immunoSEQ multiplex PCR; TCRdb's version includes in-frame clones alone and lacks a portion of them. The sample holds under 200,000 clones, approximately 80% seen once. Sequencing was done on a sample of PBMCs. All receptors derive from a young man in good health and CMV-seropositive.

The chain employs TRBV5-8 and TRBJ1-3, with D possibly matching TRBD1 (6 bases). V was cut by 1 base and J by 0 bases, with 20 bases left in between. Germline-derived CDR1 and CDR2 are SGHTS and YDEGEE. CDR3 length: 19 residues. The CDR3 sequence: CASSLTGGPAGGSGNTIYF. As DNA, the CDR3 is TGTGCCAGCAGCTTGACGGGGGGCCCGGCGGGGGGCTCTGGAAACACCATATATTTT.

The V and J genes are TRBV5-5 and TRBJ1-4, with 8 bases identical to TRBD1. The germline gives CDR1 SGHKS, CDR2 YYEKEE (reference sequence). The CDR3 extends over 15 amino acids. Trimming removed 4 bases from V and 7 bases from J; junction bases left unmatched: 9. As DNA, the CDR3 is TGTGCCAGCAGCAAACCGGGACAGGTAGTTGAAAAACTGTTTTTT. This sequence encodes CASSKPGQVVEKLFF.

The chain employs TRBV11-2 and TRBJ1-1; 7 nucleotides match TRBD1. V was pared by 4 bases and J by 3 bases, with 2 bases of the junction left unmatched. CDR3 length: 13 residues. CDR1 and CDR2 (germline): SGHAT, FQNNGV. The CDR3 sequence: CASSSTGDTEAFF. The DNA of the CDR3 is TGTGCCAGCAGCTCCACAGGGGACACTGAAGCTTTCTTT.

The chain links TRBV7-8 to TRBJ2-3; TRBD2 matches 11 bases. The germline V gene has CDR1 SGHVS and CDR2 FQNEAQ. With 1 base clipped from V and 0 bases from J, the junction kept 9 bases outside the gene matches. This CDR3 is built from 19 residues. For the CDR3, the DNA is TGTGCCAGCAGCTTAGTAGCCACTAGCGGGAGAATCAGCACAGATACGCAGTATTTT. Translating it yields CASSLVATSGRISTDTQYF. Together with reference TRBV7-8 and TRBJ2-3, the CDR3 gives the full variable domain: GAGVSQSPRYKVAKRGQDVALRCDPISGHVSLFWYQQALGQGPEFLTYFQNEAQLDKSGLPSDRFFAERPEGSVSTLKIQRTQQEDSAVYLCASSLVATSGRISTDTQYFGPGTRLTVL.

This clone was counted a few times. The chain couples TRBV12-5 to TRBJ2-7; D is unclear. The CDR3 extends over 12 amino acids. From germline, CDR1 is LGHNT and CDR2 FRNRAP. Trimming left V 5 bases short and J 2 bases short, with 7 bases between. As DNA, the CDR3 is TGTGCTAGTGGTAAAACAGCCTACGAGCAGTACTTC. Residues: CASGKTAYEQYF.

The rearrangement joins TRBV18 to TRBJ2-5; 8 bases map to TRBD1. The CDR3 has 14 amino acids. From germline, CDR1 is KGHSH and CDR2 LQKENI. The junction had 4 bases not matched to a gene; V was cut back by 3 bases and J by 4 bases. The CDR3 sequence: CASSPPGQVETQYF. In DNA, the CDR3 is TGTGCCAGCTCACCGCCGGGACAGGTAGAGACCCAGTACTTC. Full variable domain (rest looked up from reference TRBV18 and TRBJ2-5): NAGVMQNPRHLVRRRGQEARLRCSPMKGHSHVYWYRQLPEEGLKFMVYLQKENIIDESGMPKERFSAEFPKEGPSILRIQQVVRGDSAAYFCASSPPGQVETQYFGPGTRLLVL.

The chain joins TRBV2 to TRBJ1-2; possibly TRBD1 for D (5 bases). The CDR3 extends over 14 amino acids. With 8 bases removed from V and 5 bases from J, the gap between germline ends came to 18 bases. Germline CDR1 and CDR2: SNHLY and FYNNEI. CDR3 in DNA: TGTGCCAGCCCAAAAGGGGAAGTCGGATATGGCTACACCTTC. It translates to CASPKGEVGYGYTF.

This clone was found a few times. The chain combines TRBV2 with TRBJ1-1, with 11 bases identical to TRBD1. The CDR3 is 14 residues long. From germline, CDR1 is SNHLY and CDR2 FYNNEI. Unmatched junction bases numbered 7, after V lost 8 bases and J lost 5 bases. The CDR3 protein is CASDGTGGGTEAFF. The CDR3 DNA reads as TGTGCCAGCGACGGGACAGGGGGAGGGACTGAAGCTTTCTTT. Variable domain in full (rest from reference TRBV2 and TRBJ1-1): EPEVTQTPSHQVTQMGQEVILRCVPISNHLYFYWYRQILGQKVEFLVSFYNNEISEKSEIFDDQFSVERPDGSNFTLKIRSTKLEDSAMYFCASDGTGGGTEAFFGQGTRLTVV.

The rearrangement uses TRBV11-2 and TRBJ2-1, with 13 bases aligning to TRBD2. Germline V gene data show CDR1 as SGHAT and CDR2 as FQNNGV. The CDR3 sequence is 16 residues long. V dropped 3 bases and J dropped 4; count of bases not matched to a gene: 3. CDR3 sequence: CASSLGGLAGYNEQFF. DNA of the CDR3: TGTGCCAGCAGCTTGGGGGGACTAGCGGGATACAATGAGCAGTTCTTC.

The chain links TRBV19 to TRBJ2-5; the match to TRBD1 covers 9 bases. Trimming at V came to 6 bases and at J to 4 bases, leaving 9 bases not matched to a gene. Germline CDR1 and CDR2: LNHDA and SQIVND (reference sequence). There are 15 residues in the CDR3. In DNA, the CDR3 is TGTGCCAGTAGCCGGGACAGGGAGTCGGGAGAGACCCAGTACTTC. Residues: CASSRDRESGETQYF. The variable domain in full, with the rest retrieved from reference TRBV19 and TRBJ2-5, is DGGITQSPKYLFRKEGQNVTLSCEQNLNHDAMYWYRQDPGQGLRLIYYSQIVNDFQKGDIAEGYSVSREKKESFPLTVTSAQKNPTAFYLCASSRDRESGETQYFGPGTRLLVL.

This clone was seen a single time. V is TRBV6-6 and J is TRBJ2-1; possibly TRBD1 for D (5 bases). Germline V gene data show CDR1 as MNHNY and CDR2 as SVGAGI (reference sequence). The ends were cut back, 8 bases at V and 7 bases at J, with 18 bases in the middle. This CDR3 is 14 amino acids long. The CDR3 DNA is TGTGCCAGCGAAGGGGCGAAGAAGGATAATGAGCAGTTCTTC. This translates into CASEGAKKDNEQFF.

Only one count was recorded for this clone. The chain carries TRBV21-1 and TRBJ2-3; the D call of TRBD1 is as the table states it, not checked on the DNA. TRBV21-1 is a pseudogene. The CDR3 runs 15 residues. In DNA, the CDR3 is TGTGCCAGCAACCCAAGGGGCCATAGCACAGATACGCAGTATTTT. Encoded protein: CASNPRGHSTDTQYF.

The chain employs TRBV29-1 and TRBJ2-1; tentatively, D is TRBD2 (6 bases). V dropped 4 bases and J dropped 5 bases, with 12 bases sitting between them. Germline values: CDR1 SQVTM, CDR2 ANQGSEA. This CDR3 is 13 amino acids long. For the CDR3, the DNA is TGCAGCGTTGGAAGGACGGGGGACAATGAGCAGTTCTTC. It encodes CSVGRTGDNEQFF.

The genes are TRBV14 and TRBJ2-3, with D unclear. Germline V gene lookup returns CDR1 SGHDN and CDR2 FVKESK. The germline V and J ends were trimmed by 0 bases and 7 bases, with 11 bases remaining between them. This CDR3 spans 14 amino acids. CDR3 residues: CASSQDSSRYTQYF. DNA for the CDR3: TGTGCCAGCAGCCAAGATTCAAGTAGATATACGCAGTATTTT.

CDR3 DNA: TGCGCCAGCAGCCATCCCAAACCCGGGACTAGCGACTCTAGCACAGATACGCAGTATTTT. As protein: CASSHPKPGTSDSSTDTQYF. The chain links TRBV4-3 to TRBJ2-3, with 10 bases that match TRBD2. This CDR3 comprises 20 residues. Germline CDR1 and CDR2: LGHNA and YSLEER. V lost 3 bases, J lost 0 bases, and 15 bases stayed unmatched.

This clone was recorded many times. This rearrangement joins TRBV14 to TRBJ2-7, with 7 bases lining up with TRBD1. Germline CDR1 reads SGHDN; CDR2 reads FVKESK. The CDR3 runs to 15 residues. The ends lost 5 bases at V and 0 bases at J; junction bases unmatched: 7. CDR3 sequence: CASSETGQVSYEQYF. The CDR3 DNA is TGTGCCAGCAGCGAGACAGGGCAAGTCTCCTACGAGCAGTACTTC.

In this sample, this clone turned up once. The genes are TRBV7-2 and TRBJ2-7; D is possibly TRBD1 (5 bases). The germline V and J ends were trimmed by 5 bases and 3 bases, with 8 bases remaining between them. The CDR3 runs 12 residues. Per germline, CDR1 SGHTA and CDR2 FQGNSA. CDR3 region: CASSKDNYEQYF. The CDR3 nucleotides read TGTGCCAGCAGCAAGGACAACTACGAGCAGTACTTC.

This chain uses TRBV21-1 with TRBJ2-5; the table's TRBD2 call for D was not verified on the DNA. TRBV21-1 has pseudogene status. The CDR3 contains 15 residues. CDR3 coding DNA: TGTGCCAGCAGCCCTCGGTGGAGGGCAGGGTTGACCCAGTACTTC. This codes for CASSPRWRAGLTQYF.

The chain has TRBV15 and TRBJ2-7, with D perhaps TRBD2 (5 bases). In germline, CDR1 is LNHNV, CDR2 YYDKDF (reference sequence). CDR3 length equals 13 residues. V shed 6 bases and J shed 7 bases, with 16 bases lying between them. The CDR3 here is CATSRTAGREQYF. The CDR3 bases are TGTGCCACCAGTAGGACCGCGGGCCGGGAGCAGTACTTC.

The chain combines TRBV5-1 with TRBJ2-5; 10 nucleotides align to TRBD1. Germline V gene data show CDR1 as SGHRS and CDR2 as YFSETQ. The V segment lost 4 bases and the J segment 5 bases; nucleotides outside the gene matches: 5. The CDR3 runs 14 residues. As DNA, the CDR3 is TGCGCCAGCAGCCTGGGACAGGGGTTGGAGACCCAGTACTTC. This sequence encodes CASSLGQGLETQYF.

As concerns this clone: The junction differs from germline at one of its ends, possibly a read error. The chain couples TRBV7-9 to TRBJ2-6; 8 nucleotides align to TRBD1. Germline V gene lookup returns CDR1 SEHNR and CDR2 FQNEAQ (reference sequence). This CDR3 has 19 amino acids. The CDR3 here is CASSPKVGTGRSGANGLTF. The CDR3 coding sequence is TGTGCCAGCAGCCCAAAAGTCGGGACAGGACGGTCTGGGGCCAACGGCCTGACTTTC.

In this sample, this clone turned up once. J is TRBJ2-7 and V is TRBV7-9, with 8 bases matching TRBD1. From germline, CDR1 is SEHNR and CDR2 FQNEAQ (reference sequence). The CDR3 totals 14 residues. With 5 bases clipped from V and 2 bases from J, the junction kept 5 bases outside the gene matches. The CDR3 reads CASSPDRATYEQYF. The CDR3, as DNA: TGTGCCAGCAGCCCGGACAGGGCCACCTACGAGCAGTACTTC.

The V and J genes are TRBV5-6 and TRBJ1-1; D unresolved. Trimming took off 2 bases at V and 0 bases at J, with 8 bases between the two ends. The germline CDR1 and CDR2 sequences are SGHDT and YYEEEE. The CDR3 consists of 14 residues. The CDR3 protein is CASSLWQMNTEAFF. The DNA for the CDR3 is TGTGCCAGCAGCTTATGGCAGATGAACACTGAAGCTTTCTTT.